This is a list of T cell receptor beta chains from one sample in a study of T cell repertoires in cytomegalovirus infection. MiXCR was run by TCRdb on the reads, yielding one entry per CDR3 protein. The sample holds approximately 200,000 distinct CDR3 sequences, 22% seen once. The material sequenced was CD8+ T cells from PBMCs. The receptors originated from a human donor in good health (CMV status not recorded). Some clones in this sample may be carry-over from other donors' samples. The conserved cysteine and the conserved F or W are not part of the CDR3 here.

j_call	cdr3_length	v_call	cdr3_aa
TRBJ1-4	15	TRBV2	ASTPIGQGTTNEKLF
TRBJ2-7	12	TRBV6-1	ASSETSARDEQY
TRBJ2-1	11	TRBV7-3	ASSLGLAGGWF
TRBJ2-5	14	TRBV5-1	ASSLVVGGSEETQY
TRBJ2-3	12	TRBV30	ASDRDTNTDTQY
TRBJ1-5	14	TRBV2	ASTLPGTGPNQPQH
TRBJ2-5	12	TRBV4-1	ASSQGGQQETQY
TRBJ1-1	14	TRBV4-2	ASSQDMGQGNTEAF
TRBJ2-5	12	TRBV7-9	ASSRDRNQETQY
TRBJ2-6	17	TRBV27	ASSLSGGGWNSGANVLT
TRBJ1-2	9	TRBV7-9	ASSPGQEHT
TRBJ1-5	14	TRBV24-1	ATSDVRTGGNQPQH
TRBJ1-2	13	TRBV7-9	ASSSQGVLDYGYT
TRBJ1-5	13	TRBV7-2	ASSLVSDSNQPQH
TRBJ2-7	12	TRBV6-1	ASTPGGMGSEQY
TRBJ1-4	11	TRBV7-9	ASSTGLNEKLF
TRBJ1-2	16	TRBV5-1	ASSLAWTGGGGGYGYT
TRBJ1-2	13	TRBV5-6	ASSFVTGASYGYT
TRBJ2-7	11	TRBV28	ASTGTNSYEQY
TRBJ2-5	13	TRBV28	ASSVSGGPYETQY
TRBJ2-2	10	TRBV19	ASTFGGGELF
TRBJ1-2	11	TRBV7-9	AVFPGGNYGYT
TRBJ1-2	15	TRBV20-1	SARGGDRGPFNYGYT
TRBJ2-3	15	TRBV28	ASSLPRRLGGTDTQY
TRBJ2-1	13	TRBV2	ASSEGLAGYNEQF
TRBJ2-3	15	TRBV6-1	ASSDFGLGSSTDTQY
TRBJ1-5	10	TRBV15	ATSKSLQPQH
TRBJ2-1	13	TRBV12-3/TRBV12-4	ASSSPGSHYNEQF
TRBJ1-2	13	TRBV7-2	ASSFPRGADYGYT
TRBJ2-2	12	TRBV5-6	ASSLVLTPGELF
TRBJ1-1	10	TRBV29-1	SVESPGFQAF
TRBJ2-7	11	TRBV12-3/TRBV12-4	ASSFYTANEQY
TRBJ1-1	13	TRBV5-1	ASSLDDIMNTEAF
TRBJ1-2	12	TRBV27	ASSLSASSYGYT
TRBJ2-4	14	TRBV12-3/TRBV12-4	ATSGRPGLEKNIQY
TRBJ1-2	12	TRBV7-9	ASRLDVGAYGYT
TRBJ2-5	14	TRBV6-5	ASSYLTSGGQETQY
TRBJ2-3	11	TRBV4-1	ASSPPGGDTQY
TRBJ2-3	13	TRBV12-3/TRBV12-4	ASSEERGGMNTQY
TRBJ2-1	8	TRBV20-1	SATGGYEF